Following are 22 T cell receptor beta chains from one sample sequenced in a study of shared clonotypes between healthy human individuals. Produced via immunoSEQ multiplex PCR; TCRdb's table is partial and in-frame only. The table lists some 550,000 clones, 97% of them singletons, with less than 0.065% in the top ten. The sample taken for sequencing was naive CD4+ T cells sorted from blood. Subset of the sample: CD45RA+ positively selected. Receptor source: a woman in her twenties or thirties in good health.

The CDR3 coding sequence is TGTGCCATCAGCCCGGATAGCGGGTTCTACAATGAGCAGTTCTTC. The encoded protein is CAISPDSGFYNEQFF. The chain recombines TRBV10-3 with TRBJ2-1; 7 nucleotides agree with TRBD2. V gave up 6 bases and J gave up 3 bases; unmatched junction bases: 8. This CDR3 has 15 residues. The germline gives CDR1 ENHRY, CDR2 SYGVKD.

This chain joins TRBV25-1 and TRBJ2-3; 12 bases agree with TRBD2. The V gene end was trimmed by 4 bases and the J gene end by 1 base; junction bases not matched to a gene: 6. The CDR3 extends over 17 amino acids. Germline lookup yields CDR1 MGHDK and CDR2 SYGVNS. The CDR3 here is CASSGPSGRAGTDTQYF. DNA of the CDR3: TGTGCCAGCAGTGGGCCTAGCGGGAGGGCCGGCACAGATACGCAGTATTTT.

This rearrangement joins TRBV7-3 to TRBJ2-7; D not certain. The CDR3 sequence is 11 residues long. The V and J ends lost 5 bases and 3 bases respectively, with 5 bases between them. Germline CDR1 SGHTA, CDR2 FQGTGA. The CDR3 bases are TGTGCCAGCAGCCGGAGCTACGAGCAGTACTTC. Its protein is CASSRSYEQYF. Full variable domain (remainder filled in from reference TRBV7-3 and TRBJ2-7): GAGVSQTPSNKVTEKGKYVELRCDPISGHTALYWYRQSLGQGPEFLIYFQGTGAADDSGLPNDRFFAVRPEGSVSTLKIQRTERGDSAVYLCASSRSYEQYFGPGTRLTVT.

The V gene is TRBV6-1, the J gene TRBJ2-7; D is undetermined. Per germline, CDR1 MNHNS and CDR2 SASEGT. The CDR3 has 15 residues. V dropped 2 bases and J dropped 3 bases, with 14 bases sitting between them. This CDR3 reads CASSEQYDWNYEQYF. DNA for the CDR3: TGTGCCAGCAGTGAACAATACGATTGGAACTACGAGCAGTACTTC.

The V and J genes are TRBV5-1 and TRBJ2-2; D call uncertain. CDR1 is SGHRS, CDR2 YFSETQ, per germline. V was shortened by 7 bases and J by 6 bases, with 19 bases between the two germline ends. The CDR3 runs to 15 residues. The CDR3 DNA reads TGCGCCAGCCAGGCCATTGATCAATCCCCCGGGGAGCTGTTTTTT. Protein product: CASQAIDQSPGELFF.

A note on this clone: The junction differs from germline at one of its ends, possibly a read error. The chain is built from TRBV27 and TRBJ2-5; D gene uncertain. The J call could be wrong; TRBJ2-7 is a better fit for the DNA end. Germline V CDR1 and CDR2: MNHEY, SMNVEV (reference sequence). This CDR3 region has 15 residues. CDR3 DNA sequence: TGTGCCAGCAGTTTATCTTTTGGCCGCTCCCACGAGCAGTACTTC. Protein: CASSLSFGRSHEQYF.

The chain couples TRBV4-2 to TRBJ2-4, with D unresolved. V was cut by 1 base and J by 0 bases, with 10 bases left in between. CDR1 and CDR2 from the germline V gene are LGHNA and YNFKEQ. CDR3 length equals 16 residues. CDR3 amino acids: CASSQVGQIAKNIQYF. The CDR3 bases are TGTGCCAGCAGCCAAGTTGGCCAAATAGCCAAAAACATTCAGTACTTC.

V gene TRBV11-1 combines with J gene TRBJ2-1, with 7 bases that match TRBD2. Looked up from germline, CDR1 is SGHAT and CDR2 is FQDESV (reference sequence). The CDR3 covers 15 residues. The V segment lost 5 bases and the J segment 0 bases; nucleotides outside the gene matches: 4. The CDR3 region is CASSPSGTSYNEQFF. CDR3 bases: TGTGCCAGCAGCCCGAGCGGGACCTCCTACAATGAGCAGTTCTTC.

The chain combines TRBV5-6 with TRBJ2-3; D remains unclear. CDR3 length: 13 residues. The germline V gene encodes CDR1 SGHDT and CDR2 YYEEEE. V was shortened by 2 bases and J by 9 bases, with 13 bases between the two germline ends. CDR3 nucleotides: TGTGCCAGCAGCTTTTTTGAAAGAGACACGCAGTATTTT. This codes for CASSFFERDTQYF.

The V call is TRBV25-1, the J call TRBJ2-7; D call uncertain. Germline lookup yields CDR1 MGHDK and CDR2 SYGVNS. V was cut by 4 bases and J by 11 bases, with 6 bases left in between. The CDR3 has 9 amino acids. In DNA, the CDR3 is TGTGCCAGCAGTGCTGAGGAGTACTTC. Translating gives CASSAEEYF.

The J gene is TRBJ2-7, the V gene TRBV28; TRBD1 matches at 8 bases. V was pared by 1 base and J by 5 bases, with 4 bases of the junction left unmatched. Germline CDR1 MDHEN, CDR2 SYDVKM. The CDR3 contains 14 residues. The CDR3 spells CASSLYRGMNEQYF. In DNA form, the CDR3 reads TGTGCCAGCAGTTTATACAGGGGGATGAACGAGCAGTACTTC. The whole variable domain, filled in from reference TRBV28 and TRBJ2-7, reads DVKVTQSSRYLVKRTGEKVFLECVQDMDHENMFWYRQDPGLGLRLIYFSYDVKMKEKGDIPEGYSVSREKKERFSLILESASTNQTSMYLCASSLYRGMNEQYFGPGTRLTVT.

The chain has TRBV5-8 and TRBJ1-4; 7 nucleotides line up with TRBD1. V gave up 2 bases and J gave up 2 bases; unmatched junction bases: 6. Germline CDR1 and CDR2: SGHTS and YDEGEE. The CDR3 loop spans 16 amino acids. For the CDR3, the DNA is TGTGCCAGCAGCTTTCTAAAGGGGGCGACTAATGAAAAACTGTTTTTT. Protein product: CASSFLKGATNEKLFF.

This clone was seen once. The chain employs TRBV14 and TRBJ1-2; D is undetermined. The germline V and J ends were trimmed by 2 bases and 0 bases, with 4 bases remaining between them. Germline V gene lookup returns CDR1 SGHDN and CDR2 FVKESK. CDR3 length: 13 amino acids. CDR3 sequence reads: CASSQQTNYGYTF. Here the CDR3 DNA reads TGTGCCAGCAGCCAACAGACTAACTATGGCTACACCTTC. Supplemented by reference TRBV14 and TRBJ1-2, the full variable domain reads EAGVTQFPSHSVIEKGQTVTLRCDPISGHDNLYWYRRVMGKEIKFLLHFVKESKQDESGMPNNRFLAERTGGTYSTLKVQPAELEDSGVYFCASSQQTNYGYTFGSGTRLTVV.

The V and J genes are TRBV28 and TRBJ2-7; TRBD2 might be the D (6 bases). The CDR3 spans 16 residues. CDR1 is MDHEN and CDR2 is SYDVKM in the germline V gene. Trimming pared 4 bases from V and 3 bases from J, leaving 19 bases between. The CDR3 reads CASSWAPGTPNYEQYF. The CDR3 nucleotides read TGTGCCAGCAGTTGGGCGCCCGGGACTCCAAACTACGAGCAGTACTTC.

This sequence joins TRBV19 and TRBJ1-4, with D maybe TRBD1 (6 bases). V lost 9 bases, J lost 5 bases, and 16 bases lay in between. The CDR3 extends over 14 amino acids. Per germline, CDR1 LNHDA and CDR2 SQIVND (reference sequence). CDR3 region: CASRRDTGNEKLFF. The CDR3 region has the DNA TGTGCCAGCCGCCGGGACACCGGAAATGAAAAACTGTTTTTT.

The chain has TRBV27 and TRBJ2-1, with D unresolved. Trimming took off 0 bases at V and 6 bases at J, with 6 bases between the two ends. The germline V gene encodes CDR1 MNHEY and CDR2 SMNVEV (reference sequence). The CDR3 is made up of 13 amino acids. The CDR3 DNA is TGTGCCAGCAGTTTATCGCTCACCAATGAGCAGTTCTTC. It specifies CASSLSLTNEQFF.

The J gene is TRBJ2-7, the V gene TRBV28; no reliable D call. In germline, CDR1 is MDHEN, CDR2 SYDVKM. Deletions cut 5 bases from V and 4 bases from J, with 6 bases between. The CDR3 sequence is 11 residues long. The CDR3 coding sequence is TGTGCCAGCAGTCCTCGTTACGAGCAGTACTTC. Protein product: CASSPRYEQYF.

V is TRBV5-4 and J is TRBJ2-7, with 11 bases matching TRBD2. This CDR3 contains 15 residues. The V gene end was trimmed by 4 bases and the J gene end by 6 bases; junction bases not matched to a gene: 9. The germline gives CDR1 SGHNT, CDR2 YYREEE (reference sequence). The CDR3 DNA sequence: TGTGCCAGCAGCGCCCGACTAGCGGGAACGGGCGAGCAGTACTTC. It is translated as CASSARLAGTGEQYF.

This clone has just one count. The rearrangement joins TRBV28 to TRBJ1-3; D may be TRBD1 (5 bases). Germline V gene data show CDR1 as MDHEN and CDR2 as SYDVKM. Trimming took 5 bases from V and 4 from J, leaving 18 bases between them. The CDR3 is 16 residues long. The CDR3 is CASSAEPGLGGNTIYF. The CDR3, as DNA: TGTGCCAGCAGTGCCGAACCGGGACTTGGAGGAAACACCATATATTTT.

A single count supports this clone. The chain links TRBV6-6 to TRBJ1-3; D remains unclear. This CDR3 has 13 amino acids. Looked up from germline, CDR1 is MNHNY and CDR2 is SVGAGI (reference sequence). V lost 6 bases to trimming and J lost 0 bases, with 6 bases between them. The CDR3 loop is CASSSASGNTIYF. Here the CDR3 DNA reads TGTGCCAGCAGCTCAGCCTCTGGAAACACCATATATTTT.

This clone was detected once. This chain connects TRBV29-1 to TRBJ2-7; D may match TRBD1 or TRBD2 (5 bases each). Germline values: CDR1 SQVTM, CDR2 ANQGSEA. This CDR3 is built from 13 residues. Trimming stripped 6 bases from V and 3 bases from J, with 15 bases between. The CDR3 nucleotides read TGCAGCGTACCCGGGACGTTCCTCTACGAGCAGTACTTC. This codes for CSVPGTFLYEQYF.

This rearrangement joins TRBV30 to TRBJ1-5, with unresolved D. The V end was cut by 3 bases, the J end by 5 bases, with 11 bases between. CDR3 size: 13 residues. Germline assignment: CDR1 GTSNPN and CDR2 SVGIG (reference sequence). The CDR3 sequence: CAWSSTTHQPQHF. CDR3 sequence (DNA): TGTGCCTGGAGCAGTACTACTCATCAGCCCCAGCATTTT.